The present T cell receptor beta chain was sequenced within a study of blood T cell repertoires in COVID-19. V shed 0 bases and J shed 8 bases, with 19 bases lying between them. CDR3 size: 15 residues. The germline gives CDR1 GTSNPN, CDR2 SVGIG (reference sequence). The repertoire was sequenced with immunoSEQ multiplex PCR; TCRdb's copy has only in-frame clones and lacks some. The sample holds about 70,000 clones; about 82% are singletons and the top ten take less than 2%. This TCR derives from a woman aged 55-69 years with acute or convalescent COVID-19. V gene TRBV30 combines with J gene TRBJ1-2; perhaps TRBD1 as D (5 bases). Source material: peripheral blood. DNA of the CDR3: TGTGCCTGGAGTGTACGGACGGCGCTCTCAGGGGGCTACACCTTC. This encodes CAWSVRTALSGGYTF.